This T cell receptor beta chain was captured by sequencing in a study of somatic mutations in cytotoxic T cells in rheumatoid arthritis (dated 2017 in TCRdb). Broadly, across the study: Patient peripheral blood (under 31 ml EDTA) was drawn right after diagnosis and before any treatment started. TCRB deep sequencing covered about 60 patients with rheumatoid arthritis along with 15 to 20 healthy controls. Some T-cell populations stained with V beta antibodies were sorted by flow on a FACSAria II or Sony SH800 to nearly 100% purity, with sorted V beta1+ cells additionally subjected to TCRB sequencing. To characterize clonality, the study used TCRB deep sequencing while asking whether somatic mutations are carried by expanded CD8+ T-cell clones in newly diagnosed, untreated rheumatoid arthritis. The median ages of the patient and control groups were essentially identical.

Sequencing of TCRB CDR3 was done on genomic DNA with the immunoSEQ assay. The study's own analysis went as follows. Published virus-specific TCRB sequences were compared with patient CD8+ clones larger than 1%, and only a few matches were found. Nothing other than productive TCRB rearrangements was included in the analyses. Clonality was expressed as a Shannon entropy-based productive clonality index, with each clone defined by a unique TCRB CDR3 sequence. The template counts of each clone relative to the total templates per sample were used to calculate repertoire overlap between two samples. V-gene usage measured by flow cytometry correlated with TCRB sequencing V-gene usage, with a Spearman r of roughly 0.67. Imported from immuneACCESS, the table was reduced by TCRdb to in-frame sequences with V and J called. These copies leave out some clones; in studies compared against another copy, an unresolved V gene accounts for under half, and the cause of the remainder is not known. V and J calls and clone size are copied from that table; D and trimming were computed from the DNA. The sample includes about 19,000 clones, with about 81% observed a single time. The ten top clones hold over 12% of the sample.

Study-wide findings and limitations: CD8+ clonality increased with age in patients (Spearman r ~ 0.47) but not in healthy controls. The largest CD8+ clone made up more than 20% of CD8+ cells in about an eighth of the 65 patients, and blood and synovial fluid shared several identical CD8+ TCRB sequences. It was unknown which antigens the expanded CD8+ clones targeted, and their absence from virus-specific databases did not exclude viral specificity. Rheumatoid arthritis patients and age-matched healthy controls did not significantly differ in CD8+ T-cell clonality. The slight TRBV07 underrepresentation in patients was not adjusted for multiple comparisons.

On an AutoMACS, CD4+ and CD8+ cells were isolated via positive magnetic bead selection, and their purity was verified by flow cytometry. After a first flow cytometry screen using a TCR V beta antibody panel, clonal expansions were characterized through TCRB deep sequencing of sorted CD8+ fractions. Peripheral blood mononuclear cells were obtained using density gradient separation with Ficoll-Paque PLUS. Nucleospin Tissue or Tissue XS kits were used to extract DNA from CD4-enriched, CD8-enriched or PBMC samples, and a Qubit 2.0 fluorometer was used for quantification. On this clone itself: Its antigen remains undetermined. Base qualities were left out, and no much larger clone turns up one base away.

The trim is 5 bases for V and 1 base for J, with a gap of 11 bases between the germline ends. Sequences SGHVS (CDR1) and FNYEAQ (CDR2) are obtained from the germline V gene. The CDR3 runs 14 residues from the cysteine to the phenylalanine. The CDR3 DNA has 42 bases and is translated from base 1. The chain uses TRBV7-6 and TRBJ1-1, with the D gene not confidently named. The sequencing sample was made of CD8+ T cells sorted from blood. This TCR derives from an adult with rheumatoid arthritis. This receptor carries the CDR3 CASSPGSPNTEAFF. At the DNA level, the sequence is TGTGCCAGCAGCCCTGGTTCTCCGAACACTGAAGCTTTCTTT.